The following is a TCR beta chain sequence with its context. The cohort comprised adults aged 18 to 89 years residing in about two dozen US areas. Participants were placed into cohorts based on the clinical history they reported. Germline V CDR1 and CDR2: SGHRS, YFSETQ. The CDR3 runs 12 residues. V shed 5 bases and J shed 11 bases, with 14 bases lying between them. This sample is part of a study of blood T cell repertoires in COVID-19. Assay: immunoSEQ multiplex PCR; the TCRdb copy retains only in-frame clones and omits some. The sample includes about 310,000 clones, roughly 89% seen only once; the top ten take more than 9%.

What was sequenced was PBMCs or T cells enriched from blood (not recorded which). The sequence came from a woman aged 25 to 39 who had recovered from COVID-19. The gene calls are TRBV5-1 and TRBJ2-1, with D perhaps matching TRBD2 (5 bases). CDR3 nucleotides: TGCGCCAGCAGAGACCACCCGGGAAAGCAGTTCTTC. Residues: CASRDHPGKQFF.